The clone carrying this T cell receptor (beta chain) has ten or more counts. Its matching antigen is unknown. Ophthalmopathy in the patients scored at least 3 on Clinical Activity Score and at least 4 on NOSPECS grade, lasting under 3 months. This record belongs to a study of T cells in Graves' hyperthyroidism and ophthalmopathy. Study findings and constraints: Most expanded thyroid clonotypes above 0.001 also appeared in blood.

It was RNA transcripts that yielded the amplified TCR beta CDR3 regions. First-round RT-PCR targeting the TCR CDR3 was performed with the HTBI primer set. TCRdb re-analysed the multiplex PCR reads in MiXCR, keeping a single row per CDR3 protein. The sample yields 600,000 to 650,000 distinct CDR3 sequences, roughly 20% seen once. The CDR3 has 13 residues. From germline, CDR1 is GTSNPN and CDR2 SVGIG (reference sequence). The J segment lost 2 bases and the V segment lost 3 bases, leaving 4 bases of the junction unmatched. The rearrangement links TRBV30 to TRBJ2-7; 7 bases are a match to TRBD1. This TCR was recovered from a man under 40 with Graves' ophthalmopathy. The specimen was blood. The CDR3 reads CAWSLGQPYEQYF. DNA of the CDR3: TGTGCCTGGAGCTTGGGACAGCCCTACGAGCAGTACTTC.